These T cell receptor beta chains were read from a single sample in a study of blood T cell repertoires in COVID-19. The method was immunoSEQ multiplex PCR; TCRdb's version includes in-frame clones alone and lacks a portion of them. The profile shows 150,000 or so clones, over 80% of them singletons. Sequenced sample: peripheral blood. The receptors derive from a woman aged 55-70 years with acute or convalescent COVID-19. The CDR3 runs from the conserved cysteine through the conserved F or W. The D gene is left open where the match is weak. Size values are once, few and many counts, or a class for expanded clones, and some rows have none.

>TRBJ2-3|once|-|TRBV6-5
CASRQTDTQYF
TGTGCCAGCAGGCAGACAGATACGCAGTATTTT
>TRBJ2-7|-|-|TRBV27
CASSRGILYEQYF
TGTGCCAGCAGTCGGGGGATCCTCTACGAGCAGTACTTC
>TRBJ1-2|once|-|TRBV4-1
CASSQVQANYGYTF
TGCGCCAGCAGCCAAGTACAGGCTAACTATGGCTACACCTTC
>TRBJ1-5|-|TRBD1|TRBV18
CASSPRDRGMEPQHF
TGTGCCAGCTCACCACGGGACAGGGGTATGGAGCCCCAGCATTTT
>TRBJ1-2|few|TRBD1|TRBV5-6
CASSSPGTGVYGYTF
TGTGCCAGCAGCTCGCCCGGGACAGGGGTGTATGGCTACACCTTC
>TRBJ1-1|-|-|TRBV5-4
CASSPREGDTEAFF
TGTGCCAGCAGCCCGCGGGAGGGGGACACTGAAGCTTTCTTT
>TRBJ1-3|-|-|TRBV5-1
CASSLGSSGNTIYF
TGCGCCAGCAGCTTGGGGAGCTCTGGAAACACCATATATTTT
>TRBJ2-5|-|-|TRBV6-6
CASSQYPSTRTLQTQYF
TGTGCCAGCAGTCAATACCCCTCGACTAGGACCTTGCAGACCCAGTACTTC
>TRBJ2-3|-|-|TRBV5-5
CASSSNQGLSTDTQYF
TGTGCCAGCAGCTCGAACCAGGGGTTGAGCACAGATACGCAGTATTTT
>TRBJ1-4|-|-|TRBV4-1
CASSQGFPATNEKLFF
TGCGCCAGCAGCCAAGGGTTTCCAGCAACTAATGAAAAACTGTTTTTT
>TRBJ1-4|-|-|TRBV9
CASSVGASTANEKLFF
TGTGCCAGCAGCGTAGGAGCCTCTACTGCTAATGAAAAACTGTTTTTT
>TRBJ2-7|-|-|TRBV3-1/TRBV3-2
CASSQDPVAETHEQYF
TGTGCCAGCAGCCAAGATCCTGTTGCGGAAACTCACGAGCAGTACTTC
>TRBJ1-3|-|-|TRBV5-1
CASGPVSPGNTIYF
TGCGCCAGCGGGCCTGTCTCTCCTGGAAACACCATATATTTT
>TRBJ1-4|-|-|TRBV4-1
CASSQEVATTNEKLFF
TGCGCCAGCAGCCAAGAAGTGGCCACAACTAATGAAAAACTGTTTTTT
>TRBJ1-6|-|-|TRBV19
CASSVQDNSPLHF
TGTGCCAGTAGTGTACAGGATAATTCACCCCTCCACTTT
>TRBJ2-5|few|TRBD1|TRBV3-1/TRBV3-2
CASSLFRDREETQYF
TGTGCCAGCAGCCTTTTCCGGGACAGAGAAGAGACCCAGTACTTC
>TRBJ1-2|few|TRBD1|TRBV18
CASSPTPGTGGPGNYGYTF
TGTGCCAGCTCACCCACTCCCGGGACAGGGGGCCCGGGGAACTATGGCTACACCTTC
>TRBJ1-5|-|-|TRBV10-3
CAISEGPQNQPQHF
TGTGCCATCAGTGAGGGGCCGCAAAATCAGCCCCAGCATTTT
>TRBJ1-2|-|TRBD1|TRBV13
CASRGDRGHSYGYTF
TGTGCCAGCAGGGGGGACAGGGGGCATTCCTATGGCTACACCTTC
>TRBJ1-2|-|TRBD1|TRBV19
CASTSRTGGYGYTF
TGTGCCAGTACCTCTCGCACAGGGGGTTATGGCTACACCTTC
>TRBJ1-5|-|-|TRBV4-1
CASSQVGGGNQPQHF
TGCGCCAGCAGCCAAGTAGGGGGAGGCAATCAGCCCCAGCATTTT
>TRBJ2-7|-|TRBD1|TRBV3-1/TRBV3-2
CASSQRQGSYEQYF
TGTGCCAGTAGCCAAAGACAGGGTTCCTACGAGCAGTACTTC
>TRBJ1-1|-|TRBD1|TRBV11-2
CASSLGGQGFVFF
TGTGCCAGCAGCTTAGGGGGACAGGGATTTGTTTTCTTT
>TRBJ1-2|-|TRBD1|TRBV19
CASSPGQGLYGYTF
TGTGCCAGTAGTCCTGGACAGGGACTCTATGGCTACACCTTC
>TRBJ1-1|-|TRBD1|TRBV4-2
CASSQEGTGGLGTEAFF
TGTGCCAGCAGCCAAGAAGGGACAGGGGGCTTAGGGACTGAAGCTTTCTTT
>TRBJ2-3|-|-|TRBV7-8
CASSSSAGAHTDTQYF
TGTGCCAGCAGCTCCTCCGCGGGGGCCCACACAGATACGCAGTATTTT
>TRBJ2-2|-|-|TRBV5-6
CASSLNGGPTGELFF
TGTGCCAGCAGCTTAAACGGGGGACCCACCGGGGAGCTGTTTTTT
>TRBJ2-7|-|TRBD1|TRBV27
CASSSGQGSSYEQYF
TGTGCCAGCAGTTCCGGACAGGGAAGTTCCTACGAGCAGTACTTC
>TRBJ2-5|-|TRBD2|TRBV5-1
CASSYTLAGGETQYF
TGCGCCAGCAGCTATACACTAGCGGGAGGGGAGACCCAGTACTTC
>TRBJ2-7|once|-|TRBV6-2/TRBV6-3
CASSYEDSRSYEQYF
TGTGCCAGCAGTTACGAGGACTCCCGTTCCTACGAGCAGTACTTC
>TRBJ1-1|-|-|TRBV6-5
CASTKTGSMNTEAFF
TGTGCCAGCACCAAGACAGGTAGCATGAACACTGAAGCTTTCTTT
>TRBJ2-7|-|TRBD1|TRBV29-1
CSVESGDRVGYEQYF
TGCAGCGTTGAAAGCGGGGACAGGGTGGGGTACGAGCAGTACTTC
>TRBJ2-1|-|TRBD2|TRBV15
CATSSPRGGDNEQFF
TGTGCCACCAGCAGCCCCCGCGGGGGGGACAATGAGCAGTTCTTC
>TRBJ2-3|-|-|TRBV4-2
CASSPPAGASTDTQYF
TGTGCCAGCAGCCCGCCGGCGGGCGCTAGCACAGATACGCAGTATTTT
>TRBJ1-2|-|-|TRBV4-3
CASSQDRGKYGYTF
TGCGCCAGCAGCCAAGATCGGGGAAAATATGGCTACACCTTC
>TRBJ1-1|-|-|TRBV29-1
CSVRQASNTEAFF
TGCAGCGTTCGGCAGGCCTCAAACACTGAAGCTTTCTTT
>TRBJ1-5|-|-|TRBV5-1
CASSLEGLISNQPQHF
TGCGCCAGCAGCTTGGAGGGACTGATTAGCAATCAGCCCCAGCATTTT